The entry below gives a single T cell receptor beta chain sequence along with its context. V was cut by 2 bases and J by 7 bases, with 14 bases left in between. The CDR3 has 15 amino acids. Germline-derived CDR1 and CDR2 are SGHVS and FNYEAQ. The authors' processing: It was from reference gene primer amplification that nucleated cell counts were estimated. Profiling relied on immunoSEQ multiplex PCR, and the TCRdb table lists in-frame clones only, not all of them. V, J and clone size derive from that table, while D and trimming were established from the DNA sequence. The sample shows roughly 220,000 clones, roughly 84% of them seen only once. The sample belongs to a study of blood T cell repertoires in COVID-19. Study-wide context: The samples span acute and convalescent COVID-19 from the United States, Italy and Spain. In each case, the material was cDNA or gDNA derived from T cells, B-cell-depleted T cells, or PBMCs.

The chain has TRBV7-6 and TRBJ1-4; D gene unclear. The material sequenced was peripheral blood. This TCR was sampled from a woman aged 25 to 45 who had recovered from COVID-19. CDR3 DNA: TGTGCCAGCAGCTTATTTGGGGAGGGCGGTGAAAAACTGTTTTTT. This gives the protein CASSLFGEGGEKLFF.